The T cell receptor (beta chain) under discussion was sequenced for a study of blood T cell repertoires in COVID-19 (dated by TCRdb to between 2020 and 2021). In the study overall: Samples from collaborators originated in the United States, Italy and Spain and spanned both the acute and convalescent phases of COVID-19. The prospective study material was composed of cDNA or gDNA derived from T cells, B-cell-depleted T cells, or PBMCs. Subjects who had been exposed to COVID-19, were actively infected with it, or had recovered from it provided the deeply sampled blood TCRbeta repertoires that made up the dataset. The repertoires were released in a freely available public database intended as a resource for research on the immune response to SARS-CoV-2. Samples were obtained from the ongoing ImmuneRACE study (first 160 participants) and from some 1,300 subjects provided by 6 global collaborators. The sample metadata nearly always contained a de-identified subject ID, COVID-19 status, age in years and sex. Where HLA class I and class II types were available, the types were taken from metadata supplied by the sample provider, not from assay-based typing.

Samples from volunteer blood donors who had recovered from COVID-19 were contributed by a second Seattle source. Collaborating institutions collected whole blood in K2EDTA tubes following their own protocols. For TCRbeta analysis, collaborator samples were shipped as frozen whole blood, as isolated PBMCs, or as DNA extracted from either sample type. This clone was counted a single time. What antigen it recognizes has not been identified. No much larger clone exists at a distance of one base, and base qualities are not known. Trimming costs V 3 bases and J 3 bases, and their ends lie 12 bases apart. Per the germline V gene, WSHSY is the CDR1 and SAAADI is the CDR2. The CDR3 runs 15 amino acids, cysteine and phenylalanine included. Only CDR3 DNA is held: 45 bases, read in frame from base 1. The full study reports these points: Clinical and demographic metadata were provided uncurated, with the amount varying by source and participant.

TCRbeta CDR3 regions were amplified from genomic DNA by means of the immunoSEQ Assay, a bias-controlled multiplex PCR. The authors processed their data as follows. Within the assay, amplification of reference gene primers was used to estimate how many nucleated cells each sample contained. To quantify the absolute abundance of each unique TCRbeta CDR3 rearrangement, sequence reads were collapsed and filtered. For each sample, productive Simpson clonality was calculated as the square root of Simpson's diversity index over productive rearrangements. TCRdb's version of the immuneACCESS table is confined to in-frame rearrangements and falls short of the full clone set. An unresolved V gene accounts for under half of the shortfall where checked; the remainder is of unknown origin. V and J calls and clone size are as listed in that table; D and trimming were resolved from the DNA. For this sample the table gives some 200,000 clones, of which about 85% were detected only once. The ten most abundant clones make up about 12% of the sample.

The chain couples TRBV10-2 to TRBJ1-5, and possibly TRBD1, on 6 matching bases. The sample was peripheral blood. This TCR came from a woman younger than 30 who had recovered from COVID-19. The nucleotide sequence is given as TGCGCCAGCAGTGATTATCACAGGGACAATCAGCCCCAGCATTTT. The translation is CASSDYHRDNQPQHF.